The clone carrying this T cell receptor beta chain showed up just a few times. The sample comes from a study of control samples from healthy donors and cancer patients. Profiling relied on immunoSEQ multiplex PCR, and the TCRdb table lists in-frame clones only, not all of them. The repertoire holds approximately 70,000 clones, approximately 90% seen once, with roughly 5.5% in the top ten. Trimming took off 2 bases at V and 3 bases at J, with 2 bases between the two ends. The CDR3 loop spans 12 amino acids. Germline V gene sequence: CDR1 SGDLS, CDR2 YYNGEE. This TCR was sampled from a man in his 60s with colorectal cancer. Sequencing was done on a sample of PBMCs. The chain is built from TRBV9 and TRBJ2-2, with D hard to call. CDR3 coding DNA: TGTGCCAGCAGCGTGCACACCGGGGAGCTGTTTTTT. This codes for CASSVHTGELFF.